This passage covers 13 T cell receptor beta chains from one sample sequenced in a study of pediatric ulcerative colitis. The assay was immunoSEQ multiplex PCR, and TCRdb's table has in-frame clones only and misses some. The table shows 36,000 or so clones, with around four fifths occurring only once. Rectal tissue came from one to two pinch biopsies taken at colonoscopy. Sequencing was carried out using gut tissue. The receptor set was obtained from a boy younger than 18 with moderate ulcerative colitis.

As for this clone: Mismatch with germline at one junction end may stem from a read error. The chain joins TRBV7-7 to TRBJ2-1; the match to TRBD1 covers 7 bases. Germline V gene sequence: CDR1 SSHAT, CDR2 FNYEAQ (reference sequence). This CDR3 contains 15 residues. In nucleotides, the CDR3 is TGTGCTAGCAGCTTATTCGGGACAGACTACAATGAGCAGTTCTTC. Residues: CASSLFGTDYNEQFF.

In its sample, this clone was seen a few times. The chain employs TRBV18 and TRBJ2-7, with D tentatively TRBD1 (6 bases). The V end lost 0 bases, the J end lost 1 base, and 22 bases lay between the germline ends. The CDR3 totals 19 residues. Looked up from germline, CDR1 is KGHSH and CDR2 is LQKENI. The CDR3 sequence: CASSPPKIFGQRYSYEQYF. The CDR3 nucleotides read TGTGCCAGCTCACCACCGAAGATTTTCGGACAGAGATATTCCTACGAGCAGTACTTC.

The chain is built from TRBV6-6 and TRBJ1-1; 8 nucleotides match TRBD1. Trimming took 7 bases from V and 5 from J; bases not matched to a gene: 9. CDR3 length equals 14 residues. Germline V gives CDR1 MNHNY, CDR2 SVGAGI (reference sequence). This chain's CDR3 is CASIRTGGSTEAFF. CDR3 in DNA: TGTGCCAGCATACGCACAGGGGGGTCAACTGAAGCTTTCTTT.

The rearrangement links TRBV7-9 to TRBJ1-1; TRBD1 matches 8 bases. The J segment lost 0 bases and the V segment lost 4 bases, leaving 10 bases of the junction unmatched. CDR1 is SEHNR, CDR2 FQNEAQ, per germline (reference sequence). CDR3 length: 17 amino acids. In nucleotides, the CDR3 is TGTGCCAGCAGCTCGACCGACAGGGGCCCTTTGAACACTGAAGCTTTCTTT. Its translation is CASSSTDRGPLNTEAFF.

This clone was recorded a few times. The CDR3 sequence: CASRYRGIDGYTF. CDR3 nucleotide sequence: TGTGCCAGCAGGTACAGGGGGATCGATGGCTACACCTTC. V usage is TRBV28 and J usage is TRBJ1-2; 8 positions match TRBD1. This CDR3 contains 13 residues. The V and J ends lost 6 bases and 6 bases, in that order; junction bases with no gene match: 6. Per the germline V gene, CDR1 is MDHEN and CDR2 is SYDVKM.

J is TRBJ1-2 and V is TRBV2, with 9 bases aligning to TRBD1. CDR1 SNHLY and CDR2 FYNNEI come from the germline V gene. This CDR3 spans 14 amino acids. This CDR3 is CAKVVRTGANGYTF. The CDR3 DNA sequence: TGTGCAAAGGTAGTGAGGACAGGGGCGAATGGCTACACCTTC.

Turning to this clone: At one end the junction does not follow the germline gene, possibly because of a read error. The chain links TRBV7-7 to TRBJ1-1; D remains unclear. The CDR3 spans 14 residues. The germline V gene encodes CDR1 SSHAT and CDR2 FNYEAQ (reference sequence). The CDR3 region has the DNA TGTGCTAGCAGCCCAGAGGTCGGGAGCACTGAAGCTTTCTTT. Residues: CASSPEVGSTEAFF.

This clone has only one observation. V is TRBV9 and J is TRBJ1-2, with 7 positions matching TRBD1. Germline-derived CDR1 and CDR2 are SGDLS and YYNGEE. The CDR3 runs 16 residues. The ends lost 3 bases at V and 2 bases at J; junction bases unmatched: 10. The DNA for the CDR3 is TGTGCCAGCAGCGGCCCAAACAGGGGTCGGAACTATGGCTACACCTTC. Amino acids: CASSGPNRGRNYGYTF. The full variable domain, its missing parts supplied by reference TRBV9 and TRBJ1-2, is DSGVTQTPKHLITATGQRVTLRCSPRSGDLSVYWYQQSLDQGLQFLIQYYNGEERAKGNILERFSAQQFPDLHSELNLSSLELGDSALYFCASSGPNRGRNYGYTFGSGTRLTVV.

Details on this clone: Other nucleotide sequences from this sample produce the same CDR3. The CDR3 sequence is CASSLTGYYEQYF. The DNA of the CDR3 is TGTGCCAGCAGCTTGACAGGCTACTACGAGCAGTACTTC. The gene calls are TRBV7-2 and TRBJ2-7, with D maybe TRBD1 (6 bases). The ends were cut back, 3 bases at V and 3 bases at J, with 9 bases in the middle. Germline V CDR1 and CDR2: SGHTA, FQGNSA. This CDR3 has 13 residues.

This rearrangement joins TRBV5-1 to TRBJ2-7; D may match TRBD1 or TRBD2 (5 bases each). This CDR3 is built from 15 residues. The V and J ends lost 3 bases and 6 bases respectively, with 19 bases between them. The V gene's germline CDR1 is SGHRS and CDR2 YFSETQ. The CDR3 sequence: CASSSGPGYQIEQYF. CDR3 coding DNA: TGCGCCAGCAGCTCGGGACCCGGATATCAAATCGAGCAGTACTTC.

The chain joins TRBV6-1 to TRBJ1-4; no firm D call. This CDR3 comprises 16 residues. The ends were cut back, 2 bases at V and 0 bases at J, with 10 bases in the middle. CDR1 and CDR2 (germline): MNHNS, SASEGT. The CDR3 protein is CASSELVGATNEKLFF. CDR3 nucleotides: TGTGCCAGCAGTGAACTCGTGGGAGCAACTAATGAAAAACTGTTTTTT.

The chain joins TRBV5-1 to TRBJ1-5, with a weak D call TRBD1 (6 bases). The CDR3 runs 15 residues. V dropped 4 bases and J dropped 7 bases, with 18 bases sitting between them. Germline assignment: CDR1 SGHRS and CDR2 YFSETQ. The CDR3 nucleotides read TGCGCCAGCAGCCCTGGGGGCAGGGGTGGGCAGCCCCAGCATTTT. It encodes CASSPGGRGGQPQHF.

The chain carries TRBV6-5 and TRBJ2-7; 8 nucleotides agree with TRBD1. The germline V gene encodes CDR1 MNHEY and CDR2 SVGAGI. Trimming removed 4 bases from V and 1 base from J; junction bases left unmatched: 3. The CDR3 has 14 residues. CDR3 in amino acids: CASSSGDRSYEQYF. In DNA, the CDR3 is TGTGCCAGCAGTTCCGGGGACAGGTCCTACGAGCAGTACTTC.